The 11 T cell receptor beta chains given below trace back to one sample, sequenced in a study of shared clonotypes between healthy human individuals. Only in-frame clones appear in the TCRdb table, and some are missing; sequencing was by immunoSEQ multiplex PCR. The table lists around 1.5 million clones, roughly 98% of them singletons. The specimen sequenced was naive CD4+ T cells sorted from blood. The subset was: CD45RA+ positively selected. These receptors were taken from a man aged 25 to 40 in good health.

The chain employs TRBV14 and TRBJ2-4; 9 bases agree with TRBD1. CDR1 SGHDN and CDR2 FVKESK come from the germline V gene. Germline trimming cut 2 bases from V and 0 bases from J; bases unmatched to any gene: 8. This CDR3 is 18 amino acids long. The CDR3 is CASSQLDRGDIAKNIQYF. CDR3 DNA: TGTGCCAGCAGCCAACTGGACAGGGGAGATATAGCCAAAAACATTCAGTACTTC.

The chain joins TRBV6-5 to TRBJ1-4; possibly TRBD1 for D (6 bases). Trimming pared 4 bases from V and 3 bases from J, leaving 12 bases between. CDR1 and CDR2 (germline): MNHEY, SVGAGI. The CDR3 spans 15 residues. The chain's CDR3 is CASSFTGPSNEKLFF. CDR3 DNA: TGTGCCAGCAGTTTCACAGGGCCCTCTAATGAAAAACTGTTTTTT.

The CDR3, as DNA: TGTGCCAGCAGCGCCGGGACCCCACGGGATGAGCAGTTCTTC. Translation: CASSAGTPRDEQFF. The chain is built from TRBV5-4 and TRBJ2-1; perhaps D is TRBD1 or TRBD2 (5 bases each). CDR3 length: 14 residues. Trimming shortened V by 4 bases and J by 8 bases, and 16 bases separated the two germline ends. Germline loops: CDR1 SGHNT, CDR2 YYREEE (reference sequence).

V and J are TRBV11-2 and TRBJ2-3, with 9 bases fitting TRBD2. The CDR3 is 14 amino acids. V shed 5 bases, J shed 2 bases, and the junction held 2 bases outside the gene matches. Germline assignment: CDR1 SGHAT and CDR2 FQNNGV. CDR3 in DNA: TGTGCCAGCAGCCCGGGACTAGCCACAGATACGCAGTATTTT. It is translated as CASSPGLATDTQYF.

The chain couples TRBV12-5 to TRBJ2-3, with TRBD2 matching over 8 bases. V shed 9 bases, J shed 1 base, and the junction held 3 bases outside the gene matches. CDR1 and CDR2 from the germline V gene are LGHNT and FRNRAP. CDR3 size: 13 residues. The chain's CDR3 is CASLTSGTDTQYF. CDR3 in DNA: TGTGCTAGCCTGACTAGCGGCACAGATACGCAGTATTTT.

The rearrangement joins TRBV7-7 to TRBJ2-7; 13 nucleotides match TRBD2. Germline CDR1 SSHAT, CDR2 FNYEAQ (reference sequence). V trimming: 5 bases; J trimming: 4 bases; junction bases outside the gene matches: 8. The CDR3 is made up of 16 amino acids. The CDR3 reads CASSPGLAGARYEQYF. CDR3 DNA sequence: TGTGCCAGCAGCCCAGGACTAGCGGGAGCACGGTACGAGCAGTACTTC.

The V gene is TRBV6-1, the J gene TRBJ2-7; the D gene could be TRBD1 or TRBD2 (5 bases each). Trimming removed 7 bases from V and 5 bases from J, with 21 bases in between. Germline CDR1 reads MNHNS; CDR2 reads SASEGT. The CDR3 loop spans 15 amino acids. CDR3 loop: CASNPLPRAGDEQYF. DNA of the CDR3: TGTGCCAGCAACCCTCTACCCAGGGCCGGGGACGAGCAGTACTTC.

This chain's CDR3 is CAIVEGPAGELFF. The CDR3 nucleotides are TGTGCCATCGTAGAGGGGCCTGCCGGGGAGCTGTTTTTT. The rearrangement uses TRBV10-3 and TRBJ2-2; D possibly matches TRBD1 or TRBD2 (5 bases each). Trimming stripped 8 bases from V and 6 bases from J, with 13 bases between. This CDR3 has 13 amino acids. In germline, CDR1 is ENHRY, CDR2 SYGVKD.

The V gene is TRBV25-1, the J gene TRBJ2-3; D not resolved. The CDR3 consists of 12 residues. V gave up 1 base and J gave up 6 bases, with 5 bases separating them. The germline CDR1 and CDR2 sequences are MGHDK and SYGVNS. The CDR3, as DNA: TGTGCCAGCAGTGAATGGGCGGATACGCAGTATTTT. Translated, it gives CASSEWADTQYF.

This chain uses TRBV19 with TRBJ1-1, with a possible D match to TRBD1 (5 bases). CDR1 and CDR2 from the germline V gene are LNHDA and SQIVND (reference sequence). The CDR3 runs to 12 residues. V lost 4 bases to trimming and J lost 9 bases, with 12 bases between them. CDR3 coding DNA: TGTGCCAGTAGTAATCGACAGCCCAAAGCTTTCTTT. It translates to CASSNRQPKAFF.

V gene TRBV6-1 combines with J gene TRBJ2-7, with D possibly TRBD1 on 6 matching bases. The CDR3 is 14 amino acids. In germline, CDR1 is MNHNS, CDR2 SASEGT. V lost 5 bases and J 1 base, leaving 12 bases between the germline ends. CDR3 region: CASSSGQLSYEQYF. The CDR3 DNA reads TGTGCCAGCAGTAGCGGACAGTTATCCTACGAGCAGTACTTC.